Detailed here is one T cell receptor (beta chain). Its antigen is unidentified. TCR beta CDR3 regions were amplified from RNA. An initial round of RT-PCR targeting the TCR CDR3 relied on the HTBI primer set. TCRdb itself ran the multiplex PCR reads through MiXCR, one entry per CDR3 protein. The sample records 300,000 to 400,000 distinct CDR3 sequences, approximately 17% being singletons. The source of the sample is a study of T cells in Graves' hyperthyroidism and ophthalmopathy. V lost 5 bases and J 2 bases, leaving 13 bases between the germline ends. Per the germline V gene, CDR1 is SGHAT and CDR2 is FQNNGV. CDR3 size: 15 residues. Study-wide results and limits: Model predictions of ophthalmopathy came a median approximately 6 months before onset. In blood, most of the thyroid clonotypes expanded above 0.001 were also present. Ophthalmopathy was told apart from stable hyperthyroidism by a 13 V-J model.

This clonotype was sampled from a man aged 18 to 30 with Graves' ophthalmopathy. V usage is TRBV11-2 and J usage is TRBJ2-1, with D possibly TRBD2 on 5 matching bases. The sequenced material came from blood. As DNA, the CDR3 is TGTGCCAGCAGCCAAAGGTCCGGGGCCTACAATGAGCAGTTCTTC. It encodes CASSQRSGAYNEQFF. Filled out from reference TRBV11-2 and TRBJ2-1, the complete variable domain reads EAGVAQSPRYKIIEKRQSVAFWCNPISGHATLYWYQQILGQGPKLLIQFQNNGVVDDSQLPKDRFSAERLKGVDSTLKIQPAKLEDSAVYLCASSQRSGAYNEQFFGPGTRLTVL.